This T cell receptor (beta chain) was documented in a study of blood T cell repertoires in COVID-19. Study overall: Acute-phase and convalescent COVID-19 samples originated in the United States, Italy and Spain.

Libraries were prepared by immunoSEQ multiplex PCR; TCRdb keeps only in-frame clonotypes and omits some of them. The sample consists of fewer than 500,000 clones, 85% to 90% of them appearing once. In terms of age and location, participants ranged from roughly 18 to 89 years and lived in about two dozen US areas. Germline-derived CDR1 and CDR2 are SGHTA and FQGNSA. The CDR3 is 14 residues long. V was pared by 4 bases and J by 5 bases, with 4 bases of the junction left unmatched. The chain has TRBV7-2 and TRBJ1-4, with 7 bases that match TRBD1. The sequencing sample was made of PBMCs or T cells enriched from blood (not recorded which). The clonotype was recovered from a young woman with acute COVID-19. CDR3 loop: CASSSDRWNEKLFF. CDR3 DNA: TGTGCCAGCAGCTCGGACAGGTGGAATGAAAAACTGTTTTTT.